This TCR beta chain was observed in a study of cytomegalovirus exposure and HLA in healthy donors. Regarding the study as a whole: The availability of immune exposure information extended only to CMV serostatus.

Notes on this clone: Its antigen is as yet unknown.

Amplification used 60 Vbeta primers and 13 Jbeta primers. Clones were read by immunoSEQ multiplex PCR, and TCRdb kept only the in-frame ones, dropping some. This table has about 43,000 clones, roughly 60% appearing once. Germline CDR1 SGHTA, CDR2 FQGNSA. The CDR3 length is 15 residues. The J segment lost 3 bases and the V segment lost 2 bases, leaving 5 bases of the junction unmatched. The rearrangement joins TRBV7-2 to TRBJ2-7; 9 bases map to TRBD1. The clonotype comes from a man aged 55 to 70 in good health and CMV-seropositive. Sequenced material: PBMCs. CDR3 protein: CASSLRTGARYEQYF. Here the CDR3 DNA reads TGTGCCAGCAGCTTACGGACAGGGGCGCGCTACGAGCAGTACTTC.